The 30 T cell receptor beta chains given below trace back to one sample, sequenced in a study of Graves' ophthalmopathy and Graves' hyperthyroidism. Researchers took RNA transcripts and amplified TCR beta CDR3 regions from them. An initial RT-PCR round employing HTBI primers preceded a second-round multiplex PCR. TCRdb re-analysed the multiplex PCR reads in MiXCR, keeping a single row per CDR3 protein. The repertoire holds 400,000 to 500,000 distinct CDR3 sequences, around a fifth seen once, with 2.5% to 3% in the top ten. Sample: peripheral blood. These TCRs come from a woman under 30 with stable Graves' hyperthyroidism.

Remarks on this clonotype: A much larger clone differs by one base, so this may be a read error. The chain links TRBV10-3 to TRBJ2-5, with TRBD1 identical over 9 bases. Germline CDR1 is ENHRY and CDR2 is SYGVKD. This CDR3 has 13 residues. The DNA for the CDR3 is TGTGCCATCAAACAGGGGGCGGAGGAGACCAAGTACTTC. This encodes CAIKQGAEETKYF.

This clonotype occurred many times. The chain carries TRBV11-2 and TRBJ1-1; D is undetermined. With 2 bases removed from V and 5 bases from J, the gap between germline ends came to 12 bases. The CDR3 contains 14 residues. CDR1 is SGHAT, CDR2 FQNNGV, per germline. DNA for the CDR3: TGTGCCAGCAGCTTATTCCAAATGAGGACTGAAGCTTTCTTT. Its protein product is CASSLFQMRTEAFF.

The chain combines TRBV10-1 with TRBJ1-1; D possibly corresponds to TRBD1 (5 bases). In germline, CDR1 is WNHNN, CDR2 SYGVQD (reference sequence). This CDR3 is built from 13 residues. V was pared by 4 bases and J by 2 bases, with 8 bases between. The CDR3 loop reads CASSVGHNTEAFF. CDR3 nucleotides: TGCGCCAGCAGTGTTGGACACAACACTGAAGCTTTCTTT.

In its sample, this clonotype was seen many times. The chain carries TRBV10-2 and TRBJ1-5; D is possibly TRBD1 (6 bases). Trimming shortened V by 7 bases and J by 2 bases, and 15 bases separated the two germline ends. Germline-derived CDR1 and CDR2 are WSHSY and SAAADI. The CDR3 totals 15 residues. The CDR3 DNA is TGCGCCAGCACTTTTGGCAGGGGTGGCAATCAGCCCCAGCATTTT. Protein product: CASTFGRGGNQPQHF.

This clonotype was seen many times. The rearrangement links TRBV2 to TRBJ1-2; D is ambiguous. In germline, CDR1 is SNHLY, CDR2 FYNNEI. Trimming pared 4 bases from V and 4 bases from J, leaving 10 bases between. The CDR3 contains 13 residues. The CDR3 reads CASSVGWLYGYTF. CDR3 nucleotide sequence: TGTGCCAGCAGTGTGGGGTGGCTCTATGGCTACACCTTC.

The sample holds many counts of this clonotype. The genes are TRBV27 and TRBJ2-5; D may be TRBD1 (6 bases). The CDR3 sequence is 15 residues long. Per germline, CDR1 MNHEY and CDR2 SMNVEV (reference sequence). V lost 4 bases and J lost 1, with 13 bases in between. CDR3 DNA: TGTGCCAGCAGTTCTCAGGGGACCACCCAAGAGACCCAGTACTTC. Its translation is CASSSQGTTQETQYF.

This clonotype has a count of ten or more. The rearrangement joins TRBV3-1 to TRBJ2-6; D might be TRBD1 (6 bases). V lost 4 bases to trimming and J lost 0 bases, with 7 bases between them. The germline V gene has CDR1 LGHDT and CDR2 YNNKEL (reference sequence). The CDR3 length is 15 residues. The CDR3 protein is CASSPDSSGANVLTF. In nucleotides, the CDR3 is TGTGCCAGCAGCCCGGACAGCTCTGGGGCCAACGTCCTGACTTTC.

There are a few counts of this clonotype. The rearrangement joins TRBV28 to TRBJ2-2; 14 nucleotides match TRBD2. This CDR3 comprises 18 residues. With V trimmed by 5 bases and J by 1 base, 6 bases remained unmatched. Per the germline V gene, CDR1 is MDHEN and CDR2 is SYDVKM. In nucleotides, the CDR3 is TGTGCCAGCAGTCCGGGACTAGCGGGAGTCCGGAACACCGGGGAGCTGTTTTTT. It is translated as CASSPGLAGVRNTGELFF.

The rearrangement links TRBV4-1 to TRBJ2-7; unclear D gene. The CDR3 is made up of 14 amino acids. V gave up 2 bases and J gave up 1 base, with 9 bases separating them. Germline CDR1 and CDR2: MGHRA and YSYEKL. The chain's CDR3 is CASSQLGPSYEQYF. The CDR3 nucleotides read TGCGCCAGCAGCCAACTAGGGCCGTCCTACGAGCAGTACTTC.

There are many counts of this clonotype. CDR3 coding DNA: TGTGCCATCAGTGGCTGGGACACGGTGGTCTCTGGAAACACCATATATTTT. Translated: CAISGWDTVVSGNTIYF. The chain employs TRBV10-3 and TRBJ1-3; D is possibly TRBD1 (6 bases). In germline, CDR1 is ENHRY, CDR2 SYGVKD. This CDR3 spans 17 amino acids. Trimming removed 4 bases from V and 0 bases from J, with 16 bases in between.

The genes are TRBV5-1 and TRBJ2-5; D might be TRBD1 (5 bases). Germline CDR1 reads SGHRS; CDR2 reads YFSETQ. The CDR3 contains 15 residues. The V gene lost 1 base and the J gene lost 3 bases, with 13 bases spanning the gap. The CDR3 nucleotides are TGCGCCAGCAGCTTGATGCCAGGGTGGGAAGAGACCCAGTACTTC. Its protein is CASSLMPGWEETQYF.

This clonotype was detected ten times or more. The gene calls are TRBV27 and TRBJ2-7; D remains unclear. CDR3 length: 14 residues. Germline CDR1 reads MNHEY; CDR2 reads SMNVEV (reference sequence). V was clipped by 1 base and J by 0 bases, with 7 bases between them. CDR3 nucleotide sequence: TGTGCCAGCAGTTTATTGTACGCCTCCTACGAGCAGTACTTC. This gives the protein CASSLLYASYEQYF.

This sequence joins TRBV11-1 and TRBJ2-7; tentatively, D is TRBD1 (5 bases). Trimming stripped 5 bases from V and 2 bases from J, with 22 bases between. Germline V CDR1 and CDR2: SGHAT, FQDESV (reference sequence). This CDR3 spans 17 amino acids. DNA for the CDR3: TGTGCCAGCAGCCGGACACCGAGAGATCACAACCCCTACGAGCAGTACTTC. It codes for CASSRTPRDHNPYEQYF.

This clonotype was observed at least ten times. V gene TRBV6-5 combines with J gene TRBJ2-7; D may be TRBD1 or TRBD2 (5 bases each). The CDR3 runs 15 residues. The V gene lost 8 bases and the J gene lost 1 base, with 18 bases spanning the gap. The germline gives CDR1 MNHEY, CDR2 SVGAGI. The CDR3 nucleotides read TGTGCCAGCTGTAGACACCCCGAGGGGTCCTACGAGCAGTACTTC. Translating it yields CASCRHPEGSYEQYF.

This clonotype was seen ten or more times. The chain employs TRBV10-3 and TRBJ1-2, with TRBD1 identical over 9 bases. Germline-derived CDR1 and CDR2 are ENHRY and SYGVKD. The CDR3 runs to 14 residues. V shed 3 bases, J shed 6 bases, and the junction held 5 bases outside the gene matches. CDR3 protein: CAISDDRGYNGYTF. The CDR3 DNA sequence: TGTGCCATCAGTGACGACAGGGGGTACAATGGCTACACCTTC.

This clonotype was observed a single time. The chain joins TRBV6-1 to TRBJ2-7; TRBD2 might be the D (5 bases). Deletions cut 1 base from V and 6 bases from J, with 13 bases between. The length of the CDR3 is 14 residues. Germline V gene lookup returns CDR1 MNHNS and CDR2 SASEGT. CDR3 nucleotide sequence: TGTGCCAGCAGTGAAGACCAACAAGGACTCGAGCAGTACTTC. Translation: CASSEDQQGLEQYF.

Many counts were recorded for this clonotype. The rearrangement joins TRBV13 to TRBJ2-6, with D possibly called TRBD1 or TRBD2 (6 bases each). V was cut by 1 base and J by 3 bases, with 13 bases left in between. The CDR3 loop spans 17 amino acids. CDR1 and CDR2 from the germline V gene are PRHDT and FYEKMQ (reference sequence). CDR3 sequence: CASSLAFGGGGANVLTF. Written as DNA, the CDR3 is TGTGCCAGCAGCTTAGCATTCGGGGGCGGTGGGGCCAACGTCCTGACTTTC.

This clonotype was counted at least ten times. This sequence joins TRBV4-2 and TRBJ1-2; 7 bases fit TRBD1. The trim removed 1 base at V and 2 bases at J, leaving 4 bases unmatched. This CDR3 has 15 amino acids. Germline-derived CDR1 and CDR2 are LGHNA and YNFKEQ. The chain's CDR3 is CASSQAGQLNYGYTF. The CDR3 bases are TGTGCCAGCAGCCAAGCGGGACAGCTGAACTATGGCTACACCTTC.

At least ten counts were recorded for this clonotype. This chain uses TRBV7-6 with TRBJ2-7; TRBD1 is a possible D gene (6 bases). V lost 5 bases and J lost 6, with 23 bases in between. The CDR3 is 16 residues long. Per the germline V gene, CDR1 is SGHVS and CDR2 is FNYEAQ. CDR3 DNA: TGTGCCAGCAGCCCGCTCACCGGGACATCGCTCCGCGAGCAGTACTTC. Encoded protein: CASSPLTGTSLREQYF.

This clonotype was seen repeatedly, ten times or more. This chain connects TRBV25-1 to TRBJ2-7; D ambiguous. CDR1 is MGHDK and CDR2 is SYGVNS in the germline V gene. The CDR3 consists of 15 residues. The V gene lost 1 base and the J gene lost 0 bases, with 10 bases spanning the gap. The CDR3 reads CASSEWTRGSYEQYF. The DNA for the CDR3 is TGTGCCAGCAGTGAATGGACCCGTGGCTCCTACGAGCAGTACTTC.

This clonotype was seen at least ten times. This chain joins TRBV24-1 and TRBJ2-5; possibly TRBD1 or TRBD2 for D (5 bases each). This CDR3 has 15 amino acids. V was pared by 4 bases and J by 1 base, with 12 bases between. Germline CDR1 KGHDR, CDR2 SFDVKD. CDR3 nucleotide sequence: TGTGCCACCAGTGACCCGGGGCGACCCCAAGAGACCCAGTACTTC. Protein: CATSDPGRPQETQYF.

The chain has TRBV27 and TRBJ1-5; tentative D call: TRBD1 (6 bases). V shed 5 bases and J shed 5 bases, with 10 bases lying between them. CDR3 length equals 13 residues. Per the germline V gene, CDR1 is MNHEY and CDR2 is SMNVEV (reference sequence). For the CDR3, the DNA is TGTGCCAGCAGTAGGACAGAGCATCAGCCCCAGCATTTT. Translated, it gives CASSRTEHQPQHF.

This clonotype has ten or more counts. This sequence joins TRBV19 and TRBJ1-1, with D maybe TRBD1 (6 bases). The CDR3 runs 14 residues. The germline V gene encodes CDR1 LNHDA and CDR2 SQIVND (reference sequence). Trimming removed 4 bases at V and 2 bases at J, with 11 bases between. Here the CDR3 DNA reads TGTGCCAGTAGTAAACAGGGAGGAAACACTGAAGCTTTCTTT. Translating gives CASSKQGGNTEAFF.

In its sample, this clonotype was seen many times. This chain links TRBV4-1 with TRBJ1-5; 8 positions match TRBD1. Germline CDR1 is MGHRA and CDR2 is YSYEKL. The CDR3 is made up of 15 amino acids. The trim removed 4 bases at V and 3 bases at J, leaving 5 bases unmatched. The CDR3 here is CASSPQGALNQPQHF. The CDR3 DNA reads as TGCGCCAGCAGCCCCCAGGGGGCACTCAATCAGCCCCAGCATTTT.

The chain has TRBV7-2 and TRBJ2-7, with 11 bases that match TRBD2. The CDR3 totals 14 residues. The ends lost 7 bases at V and 7 bases at J; junction bases unmatched: 9. CDR1 is SGHTA, CDR2 FQGNSA, per germline. CDR3 loop: CASTDSGGAVEQYF. The CDR3 DNA follows: TGTGCCAGCACCGATAGCGGGGGGGCCGTTGAGCAGTACTTC.

This clonotype was seen many times. CDR3 sequence: CATSRGDGMVRPQHF. CDR3 DNA: TGTGCCACCAGCAGAGGAGACGGGATGGTCCGGCCCCAGCATTTT. The chain employs TRBV15 and TRBJ1-5; unclear D gene. The V end lost 1 base, the J end lost 9 bases, and 16 bases lay between the germline ends. CDR3 length equals 15 residues. Germline-derived CDR1 and CDR2 are LNHNV and YYDKDF (reference sequence).

This clonotype was observed at least ten times. This chain connects TRBV20-1 to TRBJ2-5, with TRBD1 identical over 10 bases. CDR1 DFQATT and CDR2 SNEGSKA come from the germline V gene (reference sequence). This CDR3 is 12 amino acids long. After removal of 7 bases from V and 9 bases from J, the junction contained 8 bases not matched to a gene. The CDR3 sequence is CSGNPGQGPQYF. The CDR3 DNA reads as TGCAGTGGTAACCCGGGACAGGGGCCCCAGTACTTC.

This clonotype was picked up many times. The CDR3 nucleotides read TGTGCCAGCAGTTCATGGACAGGGGGCGCCGTGGGCAATCAGCCCCAGCATTTT. It yields the protein CASSSWTGGAVGNQPQHF. This sequence joins TRBV12-3 or TRBV12-4 and TRBJ1-5; 11 nucleotides line up with TRBD1. V dropped 4 bases and J dropped 2; count of bases not matched to a gene: 10. This CDR3 is built from 18 residues.

This clonotype was counted ten times or more. The CDR3 DNA reads TGTGCCAGCAGTTACTTTGTAGGTGGACCCACCTACGAGCAGTACTTC. It encodes CASSYFVGGPTYEQYF. The V and J genes are TRBV6-2 or TRBV6-3 and TRBJ2-7; D is ambiguous. The CDR3 is 16 residues long. Trimming removed 1 base at V and 2 bases at J, with 15 bases between. CDR1 is MNHEY, CDR2 SVGEGT, per germline.

The rearrangement joins TRBV6-1 to TRBJ1-1; D unresolved. Per germline, CDR1 MNHNS and CDR2 SASEGT. The CDR3 sequence is 14 residues long. V dropped 8 bases and J dropped 2 bases, with 15 bases sitting between them. DNA for the CDR3: TGTGCCAGCCACCCTCACGGCCGTAACACTGAAGCTTTCTTT. Its protein product is CASHPHGRNTEAFF.